Listed below are T cell receptor beta chains from one sample, sequenced in a study of T-cell memory formation after mild COVID-19. TCRdb re-derived calls from the 5' RACE reads in MiXCR, one entry per CDR3 protein. Altogether around 29,000 distinct CDR3 sequences are present, approximately 16% being singletons, with the ten largest covering roughly 1.3%. The sample comprised PBMCs or a T cell subset sorted from them (not recorded which). These receptors all come from an adult who had mild COVID-19 (a few samples of this study predate the infection). Cell type and time point are not known. CDR3s include the opening cysteine and the closing phenylalanine or tryptophan. D genes are given only for firm matches. Size is omitted from some rows. Given values are once, few, many or a class for expanded clones.

d_call,v_call,j_call,clone_size,cdr3_aa,cdr3_nt
-,TRBV5-4,TRBJ2-3,-,CASSLSWGGSDTQYF,TGTGCCAGCAGCTTGTCCTGGGGGGGCTCAGATACGCAGTATTTT
-,TRBV12-3/TRBV12-4,TRBJ1-5,many,CASSQGGRQPQHF,TGTGCCAGCAGTCAGGGAGGGCGCCAGCCCCAGCATTTT
-,TRBV3-1,TRBJ2-1,medium-sized,CASSHWGREQFF,TGTGCCAGCAGCCATTGGGGGAGGGAGCAGTTCTTC
TRBD1,TRBV12-3/TRBV12-4,TRBJ2-7,many,CASSYRGSSYEQYF,TGTGCCAGCAGTTACAGGGGGAGCTCCTACGAGCAGTACTTC
-,TRBV5-1,TRBJ2-6,many,CASSLASSSSGANVLTF,TGCGCCAGCAGCTTGGCAAGCTCGAGCTCTGGGGCCAACGTCCTGACTTTC
TRBD1,TRBV6-2/TRBV6-3,TRBJ2-1,many,CASSTDRGNEQFF,TGTGCCAGCAGCACCGACAGGGGTAATGAGCAGTTCTTC
-,TRBV11-3,TRBJ2-1,few,CASSPKPRGSYNEQFF,TGTGCCAGCAGCCCTAAGCCCAGGGGCTCCTACAATGAGCAGTTCTTC
-,TRBV5-1,TRBJ1-2,many,CASSWTADYGYTF,TGCGCCAGCAGCTGGACAGCCGACTATGGCTACACCTTC
TRBD1,TRBV5-1,TRBJ1-2,many,CASSGSPTGNSRGYTF,TGCGCCAGCAGCGGAAGCCCGACAGGGAATAGTCGTGGCTACACCTTC
TRBD2,TRBV5-1,TRBJ2-3,many,CASSFLSGGSTDTQYF,TGCGCCAGCAGCTTTCTCAGCGGGGGAAGCACAGATACGCAGTATTTT
-,TRBV25-1,TRBJ1-2,medium-sized,CASSETAEGDYGYTF,TGTGCCAGCAGTGAAACTGCAGAAGGGGACTATGGCTACACCTTC
TRBD2,TRBV7-6,TRBJ2-1,many,CASSLSGRASHEQFF,TGTGCCAGCAGCTTAAGCGGGAGGGCCTCCCATGAGCAGTTCTTC
-,TRBV19,TRBJ2-7,many,CASSPTGTLIYEQYF,TGTGCCAGTAGTCCCACCGGGACACTCATCTACGAGCAGTACTTC
TRBD2,TRBV12-3/TRBV12-4,TRBJ2-1,medium-sized,CASSIAGRGARDEQFF,TGTGCCAGCAGCATAGCAGGGCGGGGGGCGCGGGATGAGCAGTTCTTC
TRBD2,TRBV7-9,TRBJ2-2,many,CASSLSGGPHTGELFF,TGTGCCAGCAGCTTATCGGGGGGGCCCCACACCGGGGAGCTGTTTTTT
-,TRBV5-1,TRBJ1-2,many,CASSSRTAFDYGYTF,TGCGCCAGCAGCTCGAGGACAGCGTTTGACTATGGCTACACCTTC
-,TRBV6-4,TRBJ1-5,-,CASSRDEQFNGKNQPQHF,TGTGCCAGCAGTCGTGACGAGCAGTTTAACGGGAAGAATCAGCCCCAGCATTTT
-,TRBV7-8,TRBJ2-2,-,CASSLLGGANGELFF,TGTGCCAGCAGCTTACTTGGGGGGGCCAACGGGGAGCTGTTTTTT
-,TRBV27,TRBJ2-1,many,CASSWGEAYKQFF,TGTGCCAGCAGTTGGGGAGAGGCGTACAAGCAGTTCTTC
TRBD2,TRBV7-3,TRBJ2-3,many,CASSSPGLAADTQYF,TGTGCCAGCAGCTCGCCGGGACTAGCAGCAGATACGCAGTATTTT
-,TRBV19,TRBJ1-1,many,CASISSMNTEAFF,TGTGCCAGTATCTCCTCTATGAACACTGAAGCTTTCTTT
-,TRBV7-3,TRBJ2-7,many,CASSPGGDSQNEQYF,TGTGCCAGCAGCCCTGGGGGAGATTCTCAGAACGAGCAGTACTTC
-,TRBV11-2,TRBJ1-2,-,CASSLVGGYTF,TGTGCCAGCAGCTTAGTCGGTGGCTACACCTTC
-,TRBV12-3/TRBV12-4,TRBJ2-1,many,CASSRVGRYNEQFF,TGTGCCAGCAGTCGCGTAGGACGCTACAATGAGCAGTTCTTC
-,TRBV18,TRBJ1-1,-,CASSPRDMNTEAFF,TGTGCCAGCTCACCCAGGGACATGAACACTGAAGCTTTCTTT
TRBD1,TRBV12-3/TRBV12-4,TRBJ1-1,many,CASSSRQGTGNTEAFF,TGTGCCAGCAGTTCCCGACAGGGGACGGGGAACACTGAAGCTTTCTTT
-,TRBV20-1,TRBJ1-5,many,CSARAQGNQPQHF,TGCAGTGCTAGGGCTCAAGGGAATCAGCCCCAGCATTTT
TRBD2,TRBV18,TRBJ2-5,many,CASSPRELAGKETQYF,TGTGCCAGCTCACCACGGGAACTAGCGGGAAAAGAGACCCAGTACTTC
-,TRBV25-1,TRBJ1-4,many,CASSETPGRGNEKLFF,TGTGCCAGCAGTGAGACCCCGGGACGGGGGAATGAAAAACTGTTTTTT
TRBD1,TRBV29-1,TRBJ2-3,few,CSVHWTGVSSSTDTQYF,TGCAGCGTCCACTGGACAGGAGTTTCCTCTAGCACAGATACGCAGTATTTT
-,TRBV11-2,TRBJ1-6,many,CASSLGLGSPLHF,TGTGCCAGCAGCTTAGGTTTGGGGTCACCCCTCCACTTT
-,TRBV30,TRBJ2-3,many,CAWVSQGEADTQYF,TGTGCCTGGGTTAGTCAGGGAGAAGCAGATACGCAGTATTTT
TRBD2,TRBV4-3,TRBJ2-7,many,CASSQYTGTSGYEQYF,TGCGCCAGCAGCCAATACACCGGGACTAGTGGGTACGAGCAGTACTTC
-,TRBV12-3/TRBV12-4,TRBJ2-1,many,CASSLGRARSEQFF,TGTGCCAGCAGTTTGGGGCGGGCCAGATCTGAGCAGTTCTTC
TRBD1,TRBV12-3/TRBV12-4,TRBJ2-5,-,CASSLDRVKETQYF,TGTGCCAGCAGTTTGGACAGGGTTAAAGAGACCCAGTACTTC
-,TRBV6-5,TRBJ2-1,many,CASLPIGGSPTNEQFF,TGTGCCAGCCTTCCCATCGGAGGTTCCCCTACAAATGAGCAGTTCTTC
-,TRBV12-3/TRBV12-4,TRBJ1-1,few,CASSLNADTEAFF,TGTGCCAGCAGTTTGAACGCGGACACTGAAGCTTTCTTT
-,TRBV12-3/TRBV12-4,TRBJ2-1,many,CASSRQGGPYNEQFF,TGTGCCAGCAGTCGACAGGGAGGGCCCTACAATGAGCAGTTCTTC
-,TRBV18,TRBJ2-1,many,CASSPPSQGSYNEQFF,TGTGCCAGCTCACCACCGTCGCAGGGAAGCTACAATGAGCAGTTCTTC
-,TRBV11-3,TRBJ2-7,many,CASRETGPGRGEQYF,TGTGCCAGCAGAGAGACTGGGCCGGGAAGGGGCGAGCAGTACTTC
-,TRBV18,TRBJ2-7,few,CASSPRTVDEQYF,TGTGCCAGCTCACCACGGACCGTAGACGAGCAGTACTTC
TRBD1,TRBV7-9,TRBJ2-7,many,CASSLGQGTYEQYF,TGTGCCAGCAGCTTAGGACAGGGCACCTACGAGCAGTACTTC
-,TRBV30,TRBJ2-3,few,CAWTRTGTDTQYF,TGTGCCTGGACCCGGACTGGCACAGATACGCAGTATTTT
TRBD2,TRBV3-1,TRBJ2-7,many,CASATSGVSEQYF,TGTGCCAGCGCAACTAGCGGGGTCAGCGAGCAGTACTTC
TRBD2,TRBV30,TRBJ2-3,few,CAWSETSGRGPHSLLGTQYF,TGTGCCTGGAGTGAGACTAGCGGGAGGGGCCCTCACTCCCTTTTAGGTACGCAGTATTTT
-,TRBV27,TRBJ2-5,many,CASSLSRDGTLQETQYF,TGTGCCAGCAGTTTATCGAGGGACGGGACTCTACAAGAGACCCAGTACTTC